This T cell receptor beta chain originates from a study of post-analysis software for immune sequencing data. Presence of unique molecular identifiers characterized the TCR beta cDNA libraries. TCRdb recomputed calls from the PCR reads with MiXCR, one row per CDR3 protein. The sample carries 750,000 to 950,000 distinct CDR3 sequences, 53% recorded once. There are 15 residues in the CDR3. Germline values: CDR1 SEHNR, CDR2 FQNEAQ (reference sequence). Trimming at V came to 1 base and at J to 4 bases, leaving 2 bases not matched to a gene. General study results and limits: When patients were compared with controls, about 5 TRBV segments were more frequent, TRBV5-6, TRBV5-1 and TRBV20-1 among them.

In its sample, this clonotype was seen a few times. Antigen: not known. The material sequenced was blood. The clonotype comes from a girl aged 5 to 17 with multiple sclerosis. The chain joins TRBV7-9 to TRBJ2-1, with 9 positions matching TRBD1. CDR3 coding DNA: TGTGCCAGCAGCTTAGGGGACAGGGATTACAATGAGCAGTTCTTC. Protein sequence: CASSLGDRDYNEQFF.